This entry lists 18 T cell receptor beta chains sequenced from one sample in a study of T cell responses to AZD1222 COVID-19 vaccine. Only in-frame clones appear in the TCRdb table, and some are missing; sequencing was by immunoSEQ multiplex PCR. The sample lists 110,000 to 150,000 clones, under 95% occurring once. Sample: peripheral blood, taken on day 0 of AZD1222 vaccination. Source of these receptors: an adult in good health.

The chain combines TRBV2 with TRBJ2-1, with D possibly matching TRBD2 (6 bases). Germline V gene sequence: CDR1 SNHLY, CDR2 FYNNEI. V was trimmed by 4 bases and J by 9 bases, leaving 13 bases between them. The CDR3 length is 13 residues. CDR3 protein: CASSGTEGGEQFF. CDR3 DNA: TGTGCCAGCAGTGGGACGGAGGGCGGTGAGCAGTTCTTC.

The chain uses TRBV30 and TRBJ1-1; D perhaps matches TRBD1 (5 bases). Trimming cost V 8 bases and J 5 bases, with 18 bases left between them. The CDR3 totals 13 residues. Germline V CDR1 and CDR2: GTSNPN, SVGIG (reference sequence). The CDR3 reads CAHQGLLSTEAFF. Written as DNA, the CDR3 is TGTGCCCATCAGGGCCTTTTGAGTACTGAAGCTTTCTTT.

The chain has TRBV25-1 and TRBJ1-1; D is perhaps TRBD1 (6 bases). With 4 bases removed from V and 4 bases from J, the gap between germline ends came to 22 bases. Germline-derived CDR1 and CDR2 are MGHDK and SYGVNS. CDR3 length: 17 amino acids. For the CDR3, the DNA is TGTGCCAGCAGTGGGCCACATTCGCGGGGGCGAGGCACTGAAGCTTTCTTT. Amino acids: CASSGPHSRGRGTEAFF.

The CDR3 loop is CASSLYMPNEKLFF. The CDR3 bases are TGTGCCAGCAGCTTATATATGCCGAATGAAAAACTGTTTTTT. The chain couples TRBV7-9 to TRBJ1-4; D not certain. The ends were cut back, 2 bases at V and 5 bases at J, with 9 bases in the middle. The CDR3 runs to 14 residues. Looked up from germline, CDR1 is SEHNR and CDR2 is FQNEAQ (reference sequence). The full variable domain, its missing parts supplied by reference TRBV7-9 and TRBJ1-4, is DTGVSQNPRHKITKRGQNVTFRCDPISEHNRLYWYRQTLGQGPEFLTYFQNEAQLEKSRLLSDRFSAERPKGSFSTLEIQRTEQGDSAMYLCASSLYMPNEKLFFGSGTQLSVL.

The rearrangement joins TRBV6-5 to TRBJ1-1; the D is unclear. Germline-derived CDR1 and CDR2 are MNHEY and SVGAGI. The ends were cut back, 7 bases at V and 3 bases at J, with 6 bases in the middle. CDR3 size: 11 residues. The CDR3 coding sequence is TGTGCCAGCACCCGGGACACTGAAGCTTTCTTT. Amino acids: CASTRDTEAFF.

The chain uses TRBV7-8 and TRBJ2-3; D uncertain. Trimming stripped 5 bases from V and 1 base from J, with 13 bases between. The CDR3 spans 15 residues. Germline V gene lookup returns CDR1 SGHVS and CDR2 FQNEAQ. As DNA, the CDR3 is TGTGCCAGCAGCCTTATTCCCCAGGGCACAGATACGCAGTATTTT. Amino acids: CASSLIPQGTDTQYF.

This clone was observed a single time. The chain is built from TRBV6-1 and TRBJ1-3; TRBD1 matches 7 bases. CDR1 is MNHNS, CDR2 SASEGT, per germline. Trimming took 4 bases from V and 7 from J; bases not matched to a gene: 16. The CDR3 consists of 17 residues. CDR3 coding DNA: TGTGCCAGCAGTGGGCCCTTTGGGACAGATGGGTGGAACACCATATATTTT. Protein sequence: CASSGPFGTDGWNTIYF.

The genes are TRBV6-1 and TRBJ1-5, with no clear D. The CDR3 contains 16 residues. V was cut by 2 bases and J by 0 bases, with 11 bases left in between. Germline V gives CDR1 MNHNS, CDR2 SASEGT. DNA of the CDR3: TGTGCCAGCAGTGAACGGATGTTTAATAGCAATCAGCCCCAGCATTTT. It encodes CASSERMFNSNQPQHF.

This clone was counted a few times. The rearrangement joins TRBV11-1 to TRBJ2-7, with 8 bases identical to TRBD1. The CDR3 is 14 amino acids. The V segment lost 5 bases and the J segment 5 bases; nucleotides outside the gene matches: 8. Germline CDR1 SGHAT, CDR2 FQDESV (reference sequence). Written as DNA, the CDR3 is TGTGCCAGCAGCGGACAGGGTTCGTATAACGAGCAGTACTTC. It yields the protein CASSGQGSYNEQYF.

The V and J genes are TRBV18 and TRBJ1-2; D gene uncertain. This CDR3 has 14 residues. Germline V CDR1 and CDR2: KGHSH, LQKENI. V dropped 3 bases and J dropped 4 bases, with 12 bases sitting between them. The CDR3 sequence is CASSPSTATYGYTF. Written as DNA, the CDR3 is TGTGCCAGCTCACCGTCGACGGCGACCTATGGCTACACCTTC.

The chain uses TRBV29-1 and TRBJ1-1, with a weak D call TRBD1 (5 bases). Per germline, CDR1 SQVTM and CDR2 ANQGSEA. CDR3 size: 12 residues. Deletions cut 7 bases from V and 5 bases from J, with 14 bases between. CDR3 region: CSAQGVGTEAFF. DNA of the CDR3: TGCAGCGCCCAGGGAGTAGGGACTGAAGCTTTCTTT.

As regards this clone: This same CDR3 is encoded by further DNA sequences in the sample. V is TRBV20-1 and J is TRBJ1-2; D unclear. CDR3 length: 11 residues. V was trimmed by 3 bases and J by 1 base, leaving 3 bases between them. Germline CDR1 is DFQATT and CDR2 is SNEGSKA (reference sequence). CDR3 bases: TGCAGTGCTAGCGGTAACTATGGCTACACCTTC. Encoded protein: CSASGNYGYTF.

This chain uses TRBV13 with TRBJ1-1, with 8 bases identical to TRBD1. CDR1 and CDR2 from the germline V gene are PRHDT and FYEKMQ (reference sequence). This CDR3 region has 13 residues. The V gene end was trimmed by 2 bases and the J gene end by 4 bases; junction bases not matched to a gene: 0. Written as DNA, the CDR3 is TGTGCCAGCAGCTTAACAGGGGGCACTGAAGCTTTCTTT. This codes for CASSLTGGTEAFF.

This sequence joins TRBV19 and TRBJ1-1; D unresolved. The V gene lost 1 base and the J gene lost 0 bases, with 6 bases spanning the gap. The CDR3 loop spans 14 amino acids. The germline V gene encodes CDR1 LNHDA and CDR2 SQIVND (reference sequence). CDR3 sequence reads: CASSIAPVNTEAFF. CDR3 nucleotides: TGTGCCAGTAGTATAGCACCGGTGAACACTGAAGCTTTCTTT. The full variable domain, with the rest looked up from reference TRBV19 and TRBJ1-1, is DGGITQSPKYLFRKEGQNVTLSCEQNLNHDAMYWYRQDPGQGLRLIYYSQIVNDFQKGDIAEGYSVSREKKESFPLTVTSAQKNPTAFYLCASSIAPVNTEAFFGQGTRLTVV.

The chain has TRBV12-2 and TRBJ1-5; the table names TRBD1, a call not compared with the DNA. TRBV12-2 is noted as a pseudogene. The CDR3 totals 14 residues. The CDR3: CASRWDRETQPQHF. The CDR3 region has the DNA TGTGCAAGTCGCTGGGACAGGGAAACTCAGCCCCAGCATTTT.

The genes are TRBV5-1 and TRBJ2-1; D remains ambiguous. CDR1 and CDR2 (germline): SGHRS, YFSETQ. CDR3 length equals 13 residues. Trimming removed 0 bases at V and 6 bases at J, with 7 bases between. CDR3 in amino acids: CASSLGPGNEQFF. CDR3 coding DNA: TGCGCCAGCAGCTTGGGCCCGGGCAATGAGCAGTTCTTC.

CDR3 bases: TGTGCCAGCAGTGAAATCGGGGGAGGAGGCACTGAAGCTTTCTTT. Its protein product is CASSEIGGGGTEAFF. V and J are TRBV6-1 and TRBJ1-1, with D tentatively TRBD1 (5 bases). Germline CDR1 is MNHNS and CDR2 is SASEGT. The V end lost 2 bases, the J end lost 4 bases, and 14 bases lay between the germline ends. CDR3 length equals 15 residues.

The gene calls are TRBV9 and TRBJ2-1; tentatively, D is TRBD1 (6 bases). Germline loops: CDR1 SGDLS, CDR2 YYNGEE. V lost 7 bases and J lost 7, with 9 bases in between. CDR3 length: 11 amino acids. The CDR3 region is CASGGLNEQFF. The CDR3 DNA is TGTGCCAGCGGGGGCCTAAATGAGCAGTTCTTC.